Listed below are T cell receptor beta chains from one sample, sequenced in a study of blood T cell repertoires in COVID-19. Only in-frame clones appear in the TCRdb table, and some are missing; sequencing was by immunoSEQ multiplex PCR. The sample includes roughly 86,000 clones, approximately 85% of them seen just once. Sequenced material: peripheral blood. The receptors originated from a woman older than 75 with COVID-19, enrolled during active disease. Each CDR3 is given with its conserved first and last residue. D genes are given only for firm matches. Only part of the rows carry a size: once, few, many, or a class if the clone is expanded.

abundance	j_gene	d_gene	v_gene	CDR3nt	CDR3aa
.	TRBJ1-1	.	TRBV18	TGTGCCAGCTCACCATTGACAGCCCTAGGGACTGAAGCTTTCTTT	CASSPLTALGTEAFF
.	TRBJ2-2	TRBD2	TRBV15	TGTGCCACCAGCAGAGATGAACTAGCGGCGAACACCGGGGAGCTGTTTTTT	CATSRDELAANTGELFF
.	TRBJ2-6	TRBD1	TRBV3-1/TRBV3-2	TGTGCCAGCAGACCACAGGGGACCTCTGGGGCCAACGTCCTGACTTTC	CASRPQGTSGANVLTF
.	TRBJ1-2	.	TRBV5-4	TGTGCCAGCAGCGTGGACAGCTCTTATGGCTACACCTTC	CASSVDSSYGYTF
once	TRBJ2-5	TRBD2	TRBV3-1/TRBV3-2	TGTGCCAGCAGCCAAGAAGGGAGGGAAGAGACCCAGTACTTC	CASSQEGREETQYF
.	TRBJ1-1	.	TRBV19	TGTGCCAGTAGGCAGGACACCCTCACTGAAGCTTTCTTT	CASRQDTLTEAFF
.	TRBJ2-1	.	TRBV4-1	TGCGCCAGCAGCCGCGGGGTTAACTACAATGAGCAGTTCTTC	CASSRGVNYNEQFF
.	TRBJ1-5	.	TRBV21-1	TGTGCCAGCAGCACCTGGCAGACCGCCACAGGATATGGCAATCAGCCCCAGCATTTT	CASSTWQTATGYGNQPQHF
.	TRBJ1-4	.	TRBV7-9	TGTGCCAGCAGCTTAGCTATATCAGCAACTAATGAAAAACTGTTTTTT	CASSLAISATNEKLFF
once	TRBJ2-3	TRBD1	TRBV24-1	TGTGCCACCAGTCCTACGGGACAGGGAAGGGGAGATACGCAGTATTTT	CATSPTGQGRGDTQYF
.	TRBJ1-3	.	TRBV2	TGTGCCAGCAGTGTGATCAGGGAATTCTCTGGAAACACCATATATTTT	CASSVIREFSGNTIYF
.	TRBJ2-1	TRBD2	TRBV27	TGTGCCAGCAGCCGCATAGCGGGAGGGCCCGATGAGCAGTTCTTC	CASSRIAGGPDEQFF
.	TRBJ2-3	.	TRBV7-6	TGTGCCAGCAGCCCCGGACTACTAGATACGCAGTATTTT	CASSPGLLDTQYF
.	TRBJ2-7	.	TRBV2	TGTGCCAGCGGGACATTTTCCTACGAGCAGTACTTC	CASGTFSYEQYF
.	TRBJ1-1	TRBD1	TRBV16	TGTGCCAGCAGCCGACTACAGGGGATCACTGAAGCTTTCTTT	CASSRLQGITEAFF
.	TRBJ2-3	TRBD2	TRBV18	TGTGCCAGCTCATTAGTAGCGGGGGGCCCCGACGATACGCAGTATTTT	CASSLVAGGPDDTQYF
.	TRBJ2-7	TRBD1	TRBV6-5	TGTGCCAGCAGTCCCGGGACAGTTTACGAGCAGTACTTC	CASSPGTVYEQYF
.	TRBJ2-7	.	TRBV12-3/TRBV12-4	TGTGCCAGCAGCCTGGGGGGGCTGTACGAGCAGTACTTC	CASSLGGLYEQYF
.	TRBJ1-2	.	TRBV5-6	TGTGCCAGCAAGCCAGGAAACGGTGGCTACACCTTC	CASKPGNGGYTF
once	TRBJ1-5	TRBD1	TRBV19	TGTGCCACCCAGACAGGGGTTCAGCCCCAGCATTTT	CATQTGVQPQHF
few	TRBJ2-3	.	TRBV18	TGTGCCAGCTCACCACTAGGGGCGGGCACAGATACGCAGTATTTT	CASSPLGAGTDTQYF
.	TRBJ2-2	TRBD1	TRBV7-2	TGTGCCAGCAGCAACCCCGGGACAGGGAGTGTCACCGGGGAGCTGTTTTTT	CASSNPGTGSVTGELFF
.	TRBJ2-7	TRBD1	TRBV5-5	TGTGCCAGCAGCTTTGACTGGACAGGGGCGGCCGAGCAGTACTTC	CASSFDWTGAAEQYF
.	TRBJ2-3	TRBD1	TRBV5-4	TGTGCCAGCAGCTTCCCGGGACAGGGAGTTGGAGATACGCAGTATTTT	CASSFPGQGVGDTQYF
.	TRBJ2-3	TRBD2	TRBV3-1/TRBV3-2	TGTGCCAGCAGCTCTAGCGGGGTCGGAGATACGCAGTATTTT	CASSSSGVGDTQYF
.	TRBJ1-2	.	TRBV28	TGTGCCAGCCGCGGGGCCAACGATGGCTACACCTTC	CASRGANDGYTF
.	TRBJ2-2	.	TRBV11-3	TGTGCCAGCAGCCCCGGAGGTTATGGTGACACCGGGGAGCTGTTTTTT	CASSPGGYGDTGELFF
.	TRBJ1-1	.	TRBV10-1	TGCGCCAGCAGGGGGGCCGGGAACACTGAAGCTTTCTTT	CASRGAGNTEAFF
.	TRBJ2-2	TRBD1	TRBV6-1	TGTGCCAGCAGTAAGACAGGGGACACCGGGGAGCTGTTTTTT	CASSKTGDTGELFF
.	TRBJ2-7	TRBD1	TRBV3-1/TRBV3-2	TGTGCCAGCAGCCAACCGGGACAGGGTTTCGACGAGCAGTACTTC	CASSQPGQGFDEQYF
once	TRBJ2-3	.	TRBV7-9	TGTGCCAGCAGCTTAGCCTCAGATACGCAGTATTTT	CASSLASDTQYF
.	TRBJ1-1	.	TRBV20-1	TGCAGTGCCCAGAAAAACACTGAAGCTTTCTTT	CSAQKNTEAFF
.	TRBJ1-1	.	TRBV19	TGTGCCAGTAGTATACACCGGACAGAAGCTTTCTTT	CASSIHRTEAFF
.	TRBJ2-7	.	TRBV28	TGTGCCAGCAACAGGGTCTCCTACGAGCAGTACTTC	CASNRVSYEQYF
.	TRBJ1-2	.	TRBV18	TGTGCCAGCTCACCACTAGCGGGGGACAACTATGGCTACACCTTC	CASSPLAGDNYGYTF
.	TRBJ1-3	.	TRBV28	TGTGCCAGCAGTTTCGGACAGCACTCTGGAAACACCATATATTTT	CASSFGQHSGNTIYF
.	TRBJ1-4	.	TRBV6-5	TGTGCCAGCAGCCGAACAGGGAGTAATGAAAAACTGTTTTTT	CASSRTGSNEKLFF
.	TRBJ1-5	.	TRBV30	TGTGCCTGGAGTGTTTGCAGGGGTGGCGGGTGCAATCAGCCCCAGCATTTT	CAWSVCRGGGCNQPQHF